This is a list of T cell receptor beta chains from one sample in a study of technical replicates of blood from a few donors. TCRdb's copy holds only in-frame clones and misses some; the assay was immunoSEQ multiplex PCR. The sample includes around 69,000 clones, more than 75% seen only once; the top ten take around 5.5%. Sample: PBMCs. The receptors originated from a human donor in good health. Some clones in this sample may be carry-over from other donors' samples. CDR3s include the opening cysteine and the closing phenylalanine or tryptophan. The D gene is left open where the match is weak. A clone size is listed for some rows: how often the clone was seen (once, few, many), or a class if it is expanded.

J	V	length	size	D	CDR3	DNA
TRBJ1-1	TRBV9	12	medium-sized	NA	CASSGGGAEAFF	TGTGCCAGCAGTGGAGGAGGGGCTGAAGCTTTCTTT
TRBJ2-4	TRBV2	16	NA	NA	CASSLKRVGAKNIQYF	TGTGCCAGCAGTTTAAAGCGGGTTGGGGCCAAAAACATTCAGTACTTC
TRBJ2-7	TRBV15	12	once	NA	CATSRGGEEQYF	TGTGCCACCAGCAGAGGCGGTGAAGAGCAGTACTTC
TRBJ2-5	TRBV7-9	15	NA	TRBD2	CASSSPGTSKGTQYF	TGTGCCAGCAGCTCGCCTGGGACTAGCAAGGGGACCCAGTACTTC
TRBJ2-3	TRBV9	15	NA	NA	CASSLQALNTDTQYF	TGTGCCAGCAGCCTACAGGCCCTAAACACAGATACGCAGTATTTT
TRBJ1-5	TRBV19	14	NA	NA	CATGGRDRNQPQHF	TGTGCCACCGGAGGGAGGGACCGCAATCAGCCCCAGCATTTT
TRBJ1-1	TRBV6-5	15	NA	TRBD1	CASSATPTGGTEAFF	TGTGCCAGCAGTGCCACACCGACAGGGGGCACTGAAGCTTTCTTT
TRBJ1-2	TRBV10-3	13	NA	NA	CAIRQGTVYGYTF	TGTGCCATCAGGCAGGGGACGGTCTATGGCTACACCTTC
TRBJ2-1	TRBV11-2	15	NA	TRBD1	CASSAQGASYNEQFF	TGTGCCAGCAGCGCCCAGGGGGCGTCTTACAATGAGCAGTTCTTC
TRBJ2-1	TRBV18	16	NA	TRBD1	CASSPPGQGGRNEQFF	TGTGCCAGCTCACCACCGGGACAGGGGGGTCGCAATGAGCAGTTCTTC
TRBJ2-1	TRBV5-4	15	NA	NA	CASSLDGGTRNEQFF	TGTGCCAGCAGCTTGGACGGCGGGACGCGCAATGAGCAGTTCTTC
TRBJ1-6	TRBV2	17	NA	TRBD1	CASSERDRVSYNSPLHF	TGTGCCAGCAGTGAACGGGACAGAGTCTCCTATAATTCACCCCTCCACTTT
TRBJ1-5	TRBV5-1	14	once	TRBD1	CASSERGGYQPQHF	TGCGCCAGCTCCGAGAGAGGGGGCTATCAGCCCCAGCATTTT
TRBJ2-2	TRBV6-1	15	NA	TRBD2	CASRDSGMGAGELFF	TGTGCCAGCAGGGATAGCGGGATGGGTGCCGGGGAGCTGTTTTTT
TRBJ1-4	TRBV7-2	16	NA	NA	CASRPQGRATNEKLFF	TGTGCCAGCAGACCGCAGGGGCGGGCCACTAATGAAAAACTGTTTTTT
TRBJ2-1	TRBV4-3	16	NA	NA	CASSQETQGSTNEQFF	TGCGCCAGCAGCCAAGAAACTCAGGGGAGTACCAATGAGCAGTTCTTC
TRBJ1-5	TRBV15	15	NA	TRBD1	CATSSHGQGSQPQHF	TGTGCCACCAGCAGTCACGGACAGGGTAGCCAGCCCCAGCATTTT
TRBJ2-7	TRBV6-5	14	once	TRBD1	CASRLGTGSYEQYF	TGTGCCAGCAGGCTCGGGACAGGCTCCTACGAGCAGTACTTC
TRBJ2-1	TRBV30	13	once	NA	CAWSEGEDNEQFF	TGTGCCTGGAGTGAAGGTGAGGACAATGAGCAGTTCTTC
TRBJ2-3	TRBV4-1	15	NA	TRBD1	CASTMGQGTTDTQYF	TGCGCCAGCACCATGGGACAGGGAACCACAGATACGCAGTATTTT
TRBJ2-2	TRBV4-2	17	NA	NA	CASSQGLAGPNTGELFF	TGTGCCAGCAGCCAAGGTCTGGCGGGCCCGAACACCGGGGAGCTGTTTTTT
TRBJ2-7	TRBV5-1	16	NA	NA	CATQRQPDLSSYEQYF	TGCGCCACCCAACGGCAGCCAGACTTAAGCTCCTACGAGCAGTACTTC
TRBJ1-2	TRBV30	13	NA	NA	CAWNGGVSDGYTF	TGTGCCTGGAATGGGGGCGTGTCGGATGGCTACACCTTC
TRBJ2-2	TRBV7-2	15	NA	TRBD1	CASTLRQGAIGELFF	TGTGCCAGCACCTTACGACAGGGGGCGATTGGGGAGCTGTTTTTT
TRBJ2-6	TRBV5-1	16	NA	NA	CASSLGAISGANVLTF	TGCGCCAGCAGCCTGGGAGCCATCTCTGGGGCCAACGTCCTGACTTTC
TRBJ1-4	TRBV30	13	NA	TRBD1	CAWAGQKSEKLFF	TGTGCCTGGGCGGGACAGAAAAGCGAAAAACTGTTTTTT
TRBJ2-1	TRBV7-2	17	NA	TRBD2	CASSLVAGGAGNNEQFF	TGTGCCAGCAGCTTAGTAGCCGGGGGGGCCGGAAACAATGAGCAGTTCTTC
TRBJ2-1	TRBV4-3	15	NA	TRBD2	CASSQAAGGYNEQFF	TGCGCCAGCAGCCAAGCAGCGGGGGGTTACAATGAGCAGTTCTTC
TRBJ2-7	TRBV4-3	19	NA	TRBD2	CASSQEWEIAGDRAYEQYF	TGCGCCAGCAGCCAAGAATGGGAAATAGCGGGAGATCGCGCCTACGAGCAGTACTTC
TRBJ2-7	TRBV5-1	12	few	TRBD1	CASSQDRGEQYF	TGCGCCAGCAGTCAGGACAGGGGCGAGCAGTACTTC
TRBJ2-1	TRBV9	16	NA	TRBD2	CASSFVSGLAGYEQFF	TGTGCCAGCAGCTTCGTCTCGGGACTAGCGGGATATGAGCAGTTCTTC
TRBJ1-1	TRBV5-1	15	NA	TRBD1	CASSLGTGLGTEAFF	TGCGCCAGCAGCTTGGGGACAGGGCTCGGCACTGAAGCTTTCTTT
TRBJ1-1	TRBV30	13	NA	TRBD1	CAWKGQPNTEAFF	TGTGCCTGGAAGGGACAGCCGAACACTGAAGCTTTCTTT
TRBJ2-1	TRBV7-2	15	once	TRBD2	CASSFFTSGHNEQFF	TGTGCCAGCAGCTTCTTTACTAGCGGGCACAATGAGCAGTTCTTC
TRBJ2-1	TRBV6-5	15	NA	NA	CASTSRGLAGYEQFF	TGTGCCAGCACGTCGAGGGGGCTAGCGGGTTATGAGCAGTTCTTC
TRBJ2-7	TRBV27	13	NA	NA	CASSFGGPSEQYF	TGTGCCAGCAGTTTCGGAGGACCCAGCGAGCAGTACTTC
TRBJ1-2	TRBV11-2	15	NA	TRBD1	CASSLQGAQAPGYTF	TGTGCCAGCAGCTTACAGGGGGCTCAGGCCCCTGGCTACACCTTC
TRBJ1-1	TRBV5-6	12	few	NA	CASSLRNTEAFF	TGTGCCAGCAGCTTGCGGAACACTGAAGCTTTCTTT
TRBJ1-2	TRBV4-2	16	NA	TRBD1	CASSRETGAGNYGYTF	TGTGCCAGCAGCCGGGAGACAGGGGCGGGGAACTATGGCTACACCTTC
TRBJ2-3	TRBV7-2	14	NA	NA	CASSLRVNTDTQYF	TGTGCCAGCAGCCTCCGGGTTAACACAGATACGCAGTATTTT
TRBJ2-3	TRBV4-2	18	NA	TRBD2	CASSQGEGIGRSTDTQYF	TGTGCCAGCAGCCAAGGGGAGGGTATCGGACGTAGCACAGATACGCAGTATTTT
TRBJ2-5	TRBV10-3	13	NA	TRBD2	CAIQPGGAETQYF	TGTGCCATCCAGCCGGGGGGGGCGGAGACCCAGTACTTC
TRBJ1-2	TRBV7-9	14	NA	TRBD1	CASSSQGGGYGYTF	TGTGCCAGCAGCTCGCAGGGGGGTGGCTATGGCTACACCTTC
TRBJ1-1	TRBV5-1	14	NA	TRBD1	CASSWGQGNTEAFF	TGCGCCAGCAGCTGGGGACAGGGGAACACTGAAGCTTTCTTT
TRBJ2-1	TRBV6-6	16	NA	NA	CASSYLGAPPYNEQFF	TGTGCCAGCAGTTACTTGGGGGCTCCCCCCTACAATGAGCAGTTCTTC
TRBJ1-1	TRBV7-2	16	NA	NA	CASSLGTVTMNTEAFF	TGTGCCAGCAGCTTAGGGACAGTGACCATGAACACTGAAGCTTTCTTT
TRBJ2-3	TRBV7-8	15	once	NA	CASSLRRPGTDTQYF	TGTGCCAGCAGCCTAAGGCGGCCTGGCACAGATACGCAGTATTTT
TRBJ2-2	TRBV5-1	14	NA	NA	CASSSTGGKGELFF	TGCGCCAGCAGCTCGACTGGCGGGAAAGGGGAACTGTTTTTT
TRBJ1-1	TRBV25-1	15	NA	NA	CASSEFTGSVTEAFF	TGTGCCAGCAGTGAATTTACAGGGTCGGTCACTGAAGCTTTCTTT
TRBJ2-7	TRBV4-1	14	NA	NA	CASSQRGDAYEQYF	TGCGCCAGCAGCCAGCGCGGGGACGCCTACGAGCAGTACTTC
TRBJ2-6	TRBV4-1	16	NA	NA	CASSQTDSSGANVLTF	TGCGCCAGCAGCCAAACGGACAGCTCTGGGGCCAACGTCCTGACTTTC
TRBJ1-2	TRBV19	12	NA	NA	CASIEVCYGYTF	TGTGCCAGTATTGAGGTTTGCTATGGCTACACCTTC
TRBJ1-5	TRBV7-2	15	few	NA	CASEPGGGSNQPQHF	TGTGCCAGCGAACCGGGGGGCGGTAGCAATCAGCCCCAGCATTTT
TRBJ1-2	TRBV9	15	NA	TRBD1	CASSARQGNNYGYTF	TGTGCCAGCAGCGCCAGACAGGGGAACAACTATGGCTACACCTTC
TRBJ1-1	TRBV29-1	12	NA	TRBD1	CSSGQVGTEAFF	TGCAGCTCGGGACAGGTGGGCACTGAAGCTTTCTTT
TRBJ2-7	TRBV2	15	NA	TRBD1	CASKGQGAFLAEQYF	TGTGCCAGCAAGGGACAGGGGGCTTTCCTTGCCGAGCAGTACTTC